The following is a T cell receptor beta chain sequence with its context. Its antigen is as yet unknown. The V and J ends lost 3 bases and 2 bases, in that order; junction bases with no gene match: 8. The CDR3 loop spans 16 amino acids. CDR1 and CDR2 (germline): KGHSH, LQKENI. The data were taken from a study of cytomegalovirus exposure and HLA in healthy donors. About the study: Among several hundred genotyped donors, more than 65% fell in the Caucasian-associated ancestry cluster.

Researchers ran the PCR with 60 Vbeta and 13 Jbeta primers. Sequencing used immunoSEQ multiplex PCR; TCRdb keeps in-frame clones, though not all of them. The profile shows about 140,000 clones, almost 80% of them singletons. Overall study results and limits: One later analysis reportedly identified an Asian-associated ancestry cluster that showed fewer N-insertions than the roughly 640-donor mean. Later analysis demonstrated an association between a missense DCLRE1C variant and TCR beta V- and J-gene trimming.

The chain joins TRBV18 to TRBJ2-5, with 8 nucleotides matching TRBD2. This sequence was found in a woman in her 30s in good health and CMV-seronegative. Sequencing used PBMCs. CDR3 nucleotides: TGTGCCAGCTCACCGCCGAAAGGACTAGCTCAAGAGACCCAGTACTTC. It codes for CASSPPKGLAQETQYF.